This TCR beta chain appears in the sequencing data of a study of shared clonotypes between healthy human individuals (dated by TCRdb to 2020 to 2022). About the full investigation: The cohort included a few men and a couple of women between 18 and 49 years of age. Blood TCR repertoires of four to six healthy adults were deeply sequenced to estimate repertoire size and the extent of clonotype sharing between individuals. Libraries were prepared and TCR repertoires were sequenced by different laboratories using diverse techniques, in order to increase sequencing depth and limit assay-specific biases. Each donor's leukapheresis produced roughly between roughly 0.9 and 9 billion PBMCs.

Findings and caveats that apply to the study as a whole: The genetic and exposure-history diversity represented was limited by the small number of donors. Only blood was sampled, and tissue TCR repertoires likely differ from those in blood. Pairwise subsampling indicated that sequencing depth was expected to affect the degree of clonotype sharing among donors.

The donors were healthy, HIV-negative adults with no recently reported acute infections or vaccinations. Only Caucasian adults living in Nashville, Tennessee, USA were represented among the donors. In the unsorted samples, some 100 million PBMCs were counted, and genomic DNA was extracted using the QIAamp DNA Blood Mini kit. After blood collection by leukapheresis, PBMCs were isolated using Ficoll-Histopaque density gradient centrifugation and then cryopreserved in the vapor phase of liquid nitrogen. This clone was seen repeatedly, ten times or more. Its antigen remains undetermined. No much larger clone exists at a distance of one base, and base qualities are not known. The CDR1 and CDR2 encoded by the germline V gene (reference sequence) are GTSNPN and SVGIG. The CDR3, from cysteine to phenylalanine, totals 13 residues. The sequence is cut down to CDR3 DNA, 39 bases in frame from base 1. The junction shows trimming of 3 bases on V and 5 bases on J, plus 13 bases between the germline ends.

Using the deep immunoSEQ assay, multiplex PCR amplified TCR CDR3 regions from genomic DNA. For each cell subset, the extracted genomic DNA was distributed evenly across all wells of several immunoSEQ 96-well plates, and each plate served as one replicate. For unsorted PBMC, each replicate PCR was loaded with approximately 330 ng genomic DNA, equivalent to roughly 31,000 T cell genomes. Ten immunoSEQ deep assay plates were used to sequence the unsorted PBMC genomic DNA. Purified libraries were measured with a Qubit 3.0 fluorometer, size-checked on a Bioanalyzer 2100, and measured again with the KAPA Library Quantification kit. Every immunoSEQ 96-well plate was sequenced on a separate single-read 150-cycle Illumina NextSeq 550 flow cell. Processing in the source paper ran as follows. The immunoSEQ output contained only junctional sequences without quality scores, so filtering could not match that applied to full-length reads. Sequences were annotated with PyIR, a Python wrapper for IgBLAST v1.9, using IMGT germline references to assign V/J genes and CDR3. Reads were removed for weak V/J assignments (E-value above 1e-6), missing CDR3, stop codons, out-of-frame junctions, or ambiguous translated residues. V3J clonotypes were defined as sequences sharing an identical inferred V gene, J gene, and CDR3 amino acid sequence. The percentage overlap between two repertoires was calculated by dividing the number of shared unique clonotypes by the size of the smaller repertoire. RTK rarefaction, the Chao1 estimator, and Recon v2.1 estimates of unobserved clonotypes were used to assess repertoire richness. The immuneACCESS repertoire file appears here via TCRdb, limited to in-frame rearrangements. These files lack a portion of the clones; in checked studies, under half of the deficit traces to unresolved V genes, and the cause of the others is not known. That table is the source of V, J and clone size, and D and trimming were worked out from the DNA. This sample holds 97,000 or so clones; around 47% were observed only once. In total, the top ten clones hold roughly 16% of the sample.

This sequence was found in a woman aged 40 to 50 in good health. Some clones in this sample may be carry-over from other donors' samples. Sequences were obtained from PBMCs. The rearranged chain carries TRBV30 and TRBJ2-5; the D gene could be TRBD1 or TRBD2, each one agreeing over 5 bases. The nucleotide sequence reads TGTGCCTGGAGCAGAGGGGAGTGGGAGACCCAGTACTTC. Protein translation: CAWSRGEWETQYF.